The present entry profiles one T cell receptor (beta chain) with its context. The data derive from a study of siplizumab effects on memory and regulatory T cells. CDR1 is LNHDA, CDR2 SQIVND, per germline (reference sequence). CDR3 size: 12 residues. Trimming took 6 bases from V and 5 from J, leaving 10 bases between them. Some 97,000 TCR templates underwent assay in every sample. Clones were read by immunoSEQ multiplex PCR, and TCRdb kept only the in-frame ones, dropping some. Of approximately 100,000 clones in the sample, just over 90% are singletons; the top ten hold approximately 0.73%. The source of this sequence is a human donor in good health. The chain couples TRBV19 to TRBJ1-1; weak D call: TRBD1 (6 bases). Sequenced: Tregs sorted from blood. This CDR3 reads CASRETGTEAFF. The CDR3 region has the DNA TGTGCCAGTAGAGAAACAGGGACTGAAGCTTTCTTT.